This TCR beta chain was identified in a study of cytomegalovirus exposure and HLA in healthy donors. About the research overall: A prior analysis found fewer than 120 million unique TCR beta sequences from some 190 million T cells.

As concerns this clone: The antigen remains unidentified.

CDR3 length: 16 amino acids. The V end was cut by 0 bases, the J end by 2 bases, with 14 bases between. Per the germline V gene, CDR1 is LGHNA and CDR2 is YNFKEQ. Study results and limitations: In a later analysis, across HLA loci, associated TCR counts were highest for DRB1, lowest for HLA-C. A previous analysis found most TCR beta V segments productive roughly 90% or roughly 30% of the time. Some TCR beta chains (roughly 150 of them) were listed as cytomegalovirus-associated.

Vbeta (60) and Jbeta (13) primers were used in the PCR. The repertoire was sequenced with immunoSEQ multiplex PCR; TCRdb's copy has only in-frame clones and lacks some. The sample has about 120,000 clones, 55% to 65% seen once. The V gene is TRBV4-2, the J gene TRBJ2-7, with a possible D match to TRBD2 (7 bases). Sequencing input: PBMCs. The TCR sequence derives from a woman in her thirties or forties in good health and CMV-seropositive. CDR3 sequence (DNA): TGTGCCAGCAGCCAAGAAGGGGGGGGGCTTACCTACGAGCAGTACTTC. This sequence encodes CASSQEGGGLTYEQYF.